What follows is one T cell receptor (beta chain) and its context. This specimen belongs to a study of beta chain features in type 1 diabetes. TCRB transcripts that were expressed got sequenced, as all of the isolated RNA had been reverse transcribed. The method was immunoSEQ multiplex PCR; TCRdb's version includes in-frame clones alone and lacks a portion of them. The sample has 810,000 or so clones, about a sixth seen once. This CDR3 contains 12 residues. The germline CDR1 and CDR2 sequences are LNHDA and SQIVND (reference sequence). V was shortened by 4 bases and J by 4 bases, with 8 bases between the two germline ends.

Material for sequencing was naive CD4+ T cells from blood. V and J are TRBV19 and TRBJ2-7; D ambiguous. This clonotype was obtained from a woman aged 18-29 years in good health. This chain's CDR3 is CASSKGSYEQYF. CDR3 coding DNA: TGTGCCAGTAGTAAGGGTTCGTACGAGCAGTACTTC.